Listed here are 3 T cell receptor beta chains from one sample, sequenced in a study of T cell repertoires in cytomegalovirus infection. TCRdb used MiXCR to reprocess the reads, holding one entry per CDR3 protein. There are roughly 100,000 distinct CDR3 sequences in the sample; 16% occur only once, and around 8.2% lies in the top ten. The source material was PBMCs. All receptors derive from a human donor in good health (CMV status not recorded). Some clones in this sample may be carry-over from other donors' samples.

This clonotype was seen more than once but under ten times. The chain employs TRBV12-3 or TRBV12-4 and TRBJ2-7; D perhaps matches TRBD1 (5 bases). The CDR3 spans 12 residues. V was clipped by 2 bases and J by 5 bases, with 7 bases between them. Written as DNA, the CDR3 is TGTGCCAGCAGTTTACTAGGGGACGAGCAGTACTTC. It specifies CASSLLGDEQYF.

This clonotype was observed many times. The CDR3 is CSVEMEGAYTF. CDR3 DNA sequence: TGCAGCGTTGAGATGGAGGGAGCCTACACCTTC. The J gene is TRBJ1-2, the V gene TRBV29-1; no firm D call. The length of the CDR3 is 11 residues. Trimming took off 3 bases at V and 10 bases at J, with 12 bases between the two ends. The germline CDR1 and CDR2 sequences are SQVTM and ANQGSEA. The full variable domain, rest sourced from reference TRBV29-1 and TRBJ1-2, is SAVISQKPSRDICQRGTSLTIQCQVDSQVTMMFWYRQQPGQSLTLIATANQGSEATYESGFVIDKFPISRPNLTFSTLTVSNMSPEDSSIYLCSVEMEGAYTFGSGTRLTVV.

As regards this clonotype: With a much larger clone just one base away, this may be a read error. V and J are TRBV6-8 and TRBJ2-7, with TRBD1 identical over 7 bases. Losses at the gene ends were 0 bases for V and 0 bases for J; bases not matched to a gene: 11. This CDR3 is built from 18 residues. The germline CDR1 and CDR2 sequences are MNHGY and SAAAGT. As DNA, the CDR3 is TGTGCCAGCAGTTACTCGTTGACAGGGACCCCCAGCTCCTACGAGCAGTACTTC. Protein sequence: CASSYSLTGTPSSYEQYF.